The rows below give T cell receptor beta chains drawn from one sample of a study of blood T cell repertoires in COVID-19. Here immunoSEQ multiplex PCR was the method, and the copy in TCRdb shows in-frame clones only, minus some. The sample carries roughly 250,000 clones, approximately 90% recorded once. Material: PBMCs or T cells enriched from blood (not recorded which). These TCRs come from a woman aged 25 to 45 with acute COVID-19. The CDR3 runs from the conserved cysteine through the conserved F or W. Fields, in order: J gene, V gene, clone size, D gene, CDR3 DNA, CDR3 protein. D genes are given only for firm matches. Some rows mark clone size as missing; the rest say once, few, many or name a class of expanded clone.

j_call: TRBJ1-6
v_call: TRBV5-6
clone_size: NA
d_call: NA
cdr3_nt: TGTGCCAGCAGTTGGATGACAGCCCCCTCTTCACCCCTCCACTTT
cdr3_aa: CASSWMTAPSSPLHF

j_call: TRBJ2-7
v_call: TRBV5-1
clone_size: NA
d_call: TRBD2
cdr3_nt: TGCGCCAGCAGCGCCCCCCTAGCGGGAGAATCCTACGAGCAGTACTTC
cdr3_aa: CASSAPLAGESYEQYF

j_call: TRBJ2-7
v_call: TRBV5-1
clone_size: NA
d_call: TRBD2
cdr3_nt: TGCGCCAGCAGCTTGGAAGGACTAGCGGGAGAGCAGTACTTC
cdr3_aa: CASSLEGLAGEQYF

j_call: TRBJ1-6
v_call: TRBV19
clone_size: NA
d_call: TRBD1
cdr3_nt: TGTGCCAGTAGTATCCGGACAGGTCATTCACCCCTCCACTTT
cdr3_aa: CASSIRTGHSPLHF

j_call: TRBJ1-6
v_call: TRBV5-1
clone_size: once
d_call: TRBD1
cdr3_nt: TGCGCCAGCAGCTTGGAGGGGGCTAATTCACCCCTCCACTTT
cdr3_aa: CASSLEGANSPLHF

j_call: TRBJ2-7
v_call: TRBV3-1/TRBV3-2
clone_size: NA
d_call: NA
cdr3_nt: TGTGCCAGCAGCCAGTCTCCCGGGGTACACTACGAGCAGTACTTC
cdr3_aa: CASSQSPGVHYEQYF

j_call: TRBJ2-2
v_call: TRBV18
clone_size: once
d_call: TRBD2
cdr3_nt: TGTGCCAGCTCACTTATCGGACCTCGGACTAGCGGGAGCACCGGGGAGCTGTTTTTT
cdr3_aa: CASSLIGPRTSGSTGELFF

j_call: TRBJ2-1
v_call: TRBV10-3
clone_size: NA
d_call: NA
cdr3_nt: TGTGCCATCAGTGCCCTCGGGGGGCACACTGAGCAGTTCTTC
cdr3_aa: CAISALGGHTEQFF

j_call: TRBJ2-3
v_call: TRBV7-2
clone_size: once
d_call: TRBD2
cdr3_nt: TGTGCCAGCAGCCTGACTAGCGGGAGTGGCACAGATACGCAGTATTTT
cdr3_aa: CASSLTSGSGTDTQYF

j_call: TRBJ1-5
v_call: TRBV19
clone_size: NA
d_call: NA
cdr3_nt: TGTGCCAGTAGGGGTACAGGGACCAGCAATCAGCCCCAGCATTTT
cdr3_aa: CASRGTGTSNQPQHF

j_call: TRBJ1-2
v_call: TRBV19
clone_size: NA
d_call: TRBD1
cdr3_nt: TGTGCCAGTAGCGGGACAGTTACGAACTATGGCTACACCTTC
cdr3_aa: CASSGTVTNYGYTF

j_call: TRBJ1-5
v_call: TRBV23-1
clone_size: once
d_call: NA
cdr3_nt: TGCGCCAGCAGTCAATATGAGGCACGACCGTCGGATTTT
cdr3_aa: CASSQYEARPSDF

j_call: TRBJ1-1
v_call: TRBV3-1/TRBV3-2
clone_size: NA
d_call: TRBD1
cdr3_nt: TGTGCCAGCAGCCAAGGGACAGGGGGTGGCACTGAAGCTTTCTTT
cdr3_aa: CASSQGTGGGTEAFF

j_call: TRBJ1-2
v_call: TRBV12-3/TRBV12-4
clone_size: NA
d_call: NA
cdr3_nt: TGTGCCAACCGAGGGCCAGATGGCTACACCTTC
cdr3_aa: CANRGPDGYTF

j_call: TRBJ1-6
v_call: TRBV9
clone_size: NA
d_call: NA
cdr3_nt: TGTGCCAGCAGCGTAGCGGGTGATTCACCCCTCCACTTT
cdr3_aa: CASSVAGDSPLHF

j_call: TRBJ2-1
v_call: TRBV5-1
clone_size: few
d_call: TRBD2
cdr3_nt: TGCGCCAGCAGCCCCTGGACTAGCGGGAGTTCGAATGAGCAGTTCTTC
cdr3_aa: CASSPWTSGSSNEQFF

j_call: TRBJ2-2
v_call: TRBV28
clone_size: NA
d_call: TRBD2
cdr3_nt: TGTGCCAGCAGTTTCGGGAGACTAGCAGACACCGGGGAGCTGTTTTTT
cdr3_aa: CASSFGRLADTGELFF

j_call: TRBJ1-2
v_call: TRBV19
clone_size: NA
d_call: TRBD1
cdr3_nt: TGTGCCAGTAGTCCCCGGACAGGTACCGGGCACCTCTATGGCTACACCTTC
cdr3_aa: CASSPRTGTGHLYGYTF

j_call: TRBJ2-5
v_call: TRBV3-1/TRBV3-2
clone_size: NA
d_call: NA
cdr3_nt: TGTGCCAGCAGCCAAGGGAGCGGGCAGGTGTGGGAGACCCAGTACTTC
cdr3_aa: CASSQGSGQVWETQYF

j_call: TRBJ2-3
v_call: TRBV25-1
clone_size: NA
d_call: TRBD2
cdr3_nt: TGTGCCAGCGCCGTAACGGGGGGTGATACGCAGTATTTT
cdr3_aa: CASAVTGGDTQYF

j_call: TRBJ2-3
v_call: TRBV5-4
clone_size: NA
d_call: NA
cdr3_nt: TGTGCCAGCTTTCAAGGGTCCGAGGGAGATACGCAGTATTTT
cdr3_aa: CASFQGSEGDTQYF

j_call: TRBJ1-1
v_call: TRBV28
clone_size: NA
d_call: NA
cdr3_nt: TGTGCCAGCACCCGACAGTTCACGGCTGAAGCTTTCTTT
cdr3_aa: CASTRQFTAEAFF

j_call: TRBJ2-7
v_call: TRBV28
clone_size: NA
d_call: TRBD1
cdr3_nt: TGTGCCAGCAGTTTAAGGACAGGATGGGGCGAGCAGTACTTC
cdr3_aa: CASSLRTGWGEQYF

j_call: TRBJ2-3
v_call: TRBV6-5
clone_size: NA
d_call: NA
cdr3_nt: TGTGCCAGCAGTTACGGCCCCATGGATACGCAGTATTTT
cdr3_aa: CASSYGPMDTQYF

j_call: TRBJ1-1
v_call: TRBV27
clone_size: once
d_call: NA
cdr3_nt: TGTGCCAGCTATGGGCACCGGGCTTTCTTT
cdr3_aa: CASYGHRAFF

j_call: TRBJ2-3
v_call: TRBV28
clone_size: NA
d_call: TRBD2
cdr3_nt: TGTGCCAGCAGTTTAGGGGTAGCGGGGAACACAGATACGCAGTATTTT
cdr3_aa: CASSLGVAGNTDTQYF

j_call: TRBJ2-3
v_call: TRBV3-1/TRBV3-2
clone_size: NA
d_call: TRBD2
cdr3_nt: TGTGCCAGCAGCCCCCGGTTACTAGCGGGAGGGGATACGCAGTATTTT
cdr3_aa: CASSPRLLAGGDTQYF

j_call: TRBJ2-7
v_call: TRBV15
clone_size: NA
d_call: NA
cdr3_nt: TGTGCCACCAGCAGAGACCTCCTGGGCTACTCCTACGAGCAGTACTTC
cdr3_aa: CATSRDLLGYSYEQYF

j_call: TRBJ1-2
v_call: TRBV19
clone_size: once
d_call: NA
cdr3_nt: TGTGCCAGTACCTCGGTGGGGCATCTCGGCTATGGCTACACCTTC
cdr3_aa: CASTSVGHLGYGYTF

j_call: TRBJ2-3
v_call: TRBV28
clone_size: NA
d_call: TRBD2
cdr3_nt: TGTGCCAGCAGCCTACCGGGGAGGGGAGATAGCACAGATACGCAGTATTTT
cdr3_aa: CASSLPGRGDSTDTQYF

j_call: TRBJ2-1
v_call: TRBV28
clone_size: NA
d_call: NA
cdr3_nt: TGTGCCAGCAGTTATACGGACAACCCTTGGGCTGAGCAGTTCTTC
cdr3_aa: CASSYTDNPWAEQFF

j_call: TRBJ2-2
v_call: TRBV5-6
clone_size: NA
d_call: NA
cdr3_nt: TGTGCCAGCAGCCGACAGTTGAACACCGGGGAGCTGTTTTTT
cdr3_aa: CASSRQLNTGELFF

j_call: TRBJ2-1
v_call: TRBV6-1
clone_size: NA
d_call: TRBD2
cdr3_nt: TGTGCCAGCAGTGACCAGCGGGGGTACAATGAGCAGTTCTTC
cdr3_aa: CASSDQRGYNEQFF

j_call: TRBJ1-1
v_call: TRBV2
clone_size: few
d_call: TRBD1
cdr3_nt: TGTGCCAGCAGGAGGACAGGGAACACTGAAGCTTTCTTT
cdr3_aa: CASRRTGNTEAFF

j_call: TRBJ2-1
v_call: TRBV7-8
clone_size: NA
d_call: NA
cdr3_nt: TGTGCCAGCAGCTTAGCGTTTCAGGGTGGGGATGAGCAGTTCTTC
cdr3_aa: CASSLAFQGGDEQFF

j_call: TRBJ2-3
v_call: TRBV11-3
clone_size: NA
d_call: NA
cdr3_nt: TGTGCCAGCAGCAAGCAGCGGGATACGCAGTATTTT
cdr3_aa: CASSKQRDTQYF

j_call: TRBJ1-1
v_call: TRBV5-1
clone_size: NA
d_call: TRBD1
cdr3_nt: TGCGCCAGCAGCTTGATAACAGGGGCGCGAGGAACTGAAGCTTTCTTT
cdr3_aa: CASSLITGARGTEAFF

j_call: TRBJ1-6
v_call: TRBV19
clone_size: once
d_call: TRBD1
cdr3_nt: TGTGCCAGTAGTTGGACAGGGGAGGTGAATTCACCCCTCCACTTT
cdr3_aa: CASSWTGEVNSPLHF

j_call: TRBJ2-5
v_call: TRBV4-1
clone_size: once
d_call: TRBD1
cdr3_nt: TGCGCCAGCAGCCAAGAGACAGGGGGCCCTTGGGAGACCCAGTACTTC
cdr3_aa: CASSQETGGPWETQYF

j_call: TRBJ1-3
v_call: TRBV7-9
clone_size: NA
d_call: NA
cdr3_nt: TGTGCCAGCAGCGATACACTGAAACAGAAAAGCTCTGGAAACACCATATATTTT
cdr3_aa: CASSDTLKQKSSGNTIYF

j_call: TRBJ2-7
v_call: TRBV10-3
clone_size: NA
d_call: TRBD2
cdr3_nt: TGTGCCATCAGTGAAAGGACAAACACCGGGACTAGACCCTACGAGCAGTACTTC
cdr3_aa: CAISERTNTGTRPYEQYF

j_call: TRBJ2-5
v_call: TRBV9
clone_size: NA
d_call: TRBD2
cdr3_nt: TGTGCCAGCAGCGCTCTGGGGGGGACTATATTCTCGAACCAAGAGACCCAGTACTTC
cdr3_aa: CASSALGGTIFSNQETQYF

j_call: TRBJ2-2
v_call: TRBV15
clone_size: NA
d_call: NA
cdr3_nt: TGTGCCACCAGCAGAACCAGGGACGGGGAGCTGTTTTTT
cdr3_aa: CATSRTRDGELFF

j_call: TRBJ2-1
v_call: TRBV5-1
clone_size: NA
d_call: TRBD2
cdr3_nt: TGCGCCAGCAGCTGGGCGACTAGCACACCCGTGGGTGAGCAGTTCTTC
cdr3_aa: CASSWATSTPVGEQFF

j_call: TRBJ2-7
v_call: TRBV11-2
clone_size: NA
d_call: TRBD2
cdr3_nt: TGTGCCAGCAGCCGGACTAGCGGGAGCTACGAGCAGTACTTC
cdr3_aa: CASSRTSGSYEQYF

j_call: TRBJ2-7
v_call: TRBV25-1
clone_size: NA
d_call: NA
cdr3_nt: TGTGCCAGCAGTGAATTGTCGTCGGGCGAGCAGTACTTC
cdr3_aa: CASSELSSGEQYF

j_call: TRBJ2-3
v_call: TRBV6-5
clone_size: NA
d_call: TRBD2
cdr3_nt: TGTGCCAGTCTCACCGGGACTAGCGGGAGAGGGACGCAGTATTTT
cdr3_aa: CASLTGTSGRGTQYF

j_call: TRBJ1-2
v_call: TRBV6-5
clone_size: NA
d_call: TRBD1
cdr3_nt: TGTGCCAGCAGACGGGGGACAGGGACTTATGGCTACACCTTC
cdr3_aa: CASRRGTGTYGYTF

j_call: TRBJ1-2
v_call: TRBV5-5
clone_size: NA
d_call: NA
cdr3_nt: TGTGCCAGCAGCTTAGGGGGAAACTATGGCTACACCTTC
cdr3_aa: CASSLGGNYGYTF

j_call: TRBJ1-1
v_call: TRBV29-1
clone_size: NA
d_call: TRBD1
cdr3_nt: TGCAGCGTTGATAGACAGGGTACTGAAGCTTTCTTT
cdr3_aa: CSVDRQGTEAFF

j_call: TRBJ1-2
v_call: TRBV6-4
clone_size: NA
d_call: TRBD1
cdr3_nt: TGTGCCAGCAGTGACAACAGGGGTGGGGGCTACACCTTC
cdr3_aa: CASSDNRGGGYTF

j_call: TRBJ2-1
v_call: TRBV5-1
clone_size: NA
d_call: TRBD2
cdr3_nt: TGCGCCAGCAGCTTCGCTAGCGGGCGAGGAGCCTACAATGAGCAGTTCTTC
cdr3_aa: CASSFASGRGAYNEQFF

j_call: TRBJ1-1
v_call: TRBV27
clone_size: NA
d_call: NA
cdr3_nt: TGTGCCAGCAGGAACAGGGAGGGGAACACTGAAGCTTTCTTT
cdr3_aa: CASRNREGNTEAFF

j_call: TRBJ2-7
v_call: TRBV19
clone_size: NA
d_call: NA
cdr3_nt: TGTGCCAGTAGTAACAGCGGGACAGGCGGCTACGAGCAGTACTTC
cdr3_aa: CASSNSGTGGYEQYF

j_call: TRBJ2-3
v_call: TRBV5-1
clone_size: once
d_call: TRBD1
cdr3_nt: TGCGCCAGCAGCCAGGGACAGACTAGCACAGATACGCAGTATTTT
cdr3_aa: CASSQGQTSTDTQYF